The entry below describes one T cell receptor (beta chain). Its target is unknown. These data belong to a study of shared clonotypes between healthy human individuals. Study background: Three CD4 naive, three CD4 memory, two CD8 naive and one CD8 memory plate were used per donor.

Germline-derived CDR1 and CDR2 are MGHRA and YSYEKL. V was cut by 2 bases and J by 4 bases, with 11 bases left in between. This CDR3 has 15 residues. Deep-level running was used for the assay. Sequencing used immunoSEQ multiplex PCR; TCRdb keeps in-frame clones, though not all of them. The sample contains about 330,000 clones, 87% of which appear only once. Findings of the study overall: Among non-shared clonotypes, generation probabilities were lower than among those shared by all four donors.

The source of this sequence is a young man in good health. Sequenced: memory CD8+ T cells sorted from blood. Subset of the sample: CD45RO+ cells pooled with CCR7-negative TemRA cells. This chain joins TRBV4-1 and TRBJ2-2; no firm D call. The CDR3 protein is CASSQSLAGTGELFF. The CDR3 DNA reads as TGCGCCAGCAGCCAAAGTCTCGCAGGCACCGGGGAGCTGTTTTTT.